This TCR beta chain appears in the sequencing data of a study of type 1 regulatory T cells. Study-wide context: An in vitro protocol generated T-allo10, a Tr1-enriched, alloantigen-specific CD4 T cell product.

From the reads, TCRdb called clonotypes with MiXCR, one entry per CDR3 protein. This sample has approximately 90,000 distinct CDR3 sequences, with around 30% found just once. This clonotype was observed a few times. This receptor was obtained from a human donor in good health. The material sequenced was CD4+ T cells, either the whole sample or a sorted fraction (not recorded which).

CDR3 coding DNA: TGCGCCAGCAGCAGATTCTCAGGGGGACTGAACACTGAAGCTTTCTTT. Its protein is CASSRFSGGLNTEAFF. The chain couples TRBV5-1 to TRBJ1-1; 7 positions agree with TRBD1. Germline loops: CDR1 SGHRS, CDR2 YFSETQ. This CDR3 region has 16 residues. The junction had 9 bases not matched to a gene; V was cut back by 4 bases and J by 0 bases.